There are a few counts of the clone carrying this TCR beta chain. Its antigen is undetermined. Trimming removed 2 bases from V and 2 bases from J, with 10 bases in between. The germline gives CDR1 LNHDA, CDR2 SQIVND (reference sequence). This CDR3 has 14 residues. The entry originates in a study of PD-1 blockade in classical Hodgkin lymphoma. Sequencing was performed with immunoSEQ multiplex PCR; in TCRdb, only in-frame clones are kept and a portion is missing. This table has 50,000 or so clones, around 78% appearing once. After autologous stem cell transplantation all patients relapsed, and prior brentuximab vedotin exposure differed between cohorts. Study-wide results and caveats: Newly diagnosed patients reportedly trailed healthy donors in baseline TCR diversity. While CD8+ TCR diversity did not rise significantly by C4D1, CD4+ TCR diversity did.

The source is a human donor with classical Hodgkin lymphoma. Material: peripheral blood mononuclear cells (PBMCs), obtained before the second cycle of nivolumab. The chain has TRBV19 and TRBJ2-7, with D perhaps assigned TRBD1 or TRBD2 (5 bases each). CDR3 DNA: TGTGCCAGTAGTATACGGGGCGGTCCCTACGAGCAGTACTTC. Translated: CASSIRGGPYEQYF.